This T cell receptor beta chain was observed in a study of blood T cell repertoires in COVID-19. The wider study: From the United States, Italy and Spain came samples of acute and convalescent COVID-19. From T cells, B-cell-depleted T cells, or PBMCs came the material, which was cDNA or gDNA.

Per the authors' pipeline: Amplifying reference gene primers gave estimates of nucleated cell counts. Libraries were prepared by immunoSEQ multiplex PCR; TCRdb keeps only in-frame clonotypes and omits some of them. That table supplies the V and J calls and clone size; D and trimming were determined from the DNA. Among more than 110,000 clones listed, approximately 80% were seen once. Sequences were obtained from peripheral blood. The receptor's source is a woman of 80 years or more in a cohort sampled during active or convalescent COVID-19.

The CDR3 region is CASTSSYNEQFF. CDR3 nucleotide sequence: TGTGCCAGTACGTCCTCCTACAATGAGCAGTTCTTC. V gene TRBV19 combines with J gene TRBJ2-1, with D hard to call. The CDR3 has 12 amino acids. Deletions cut 7 bases from V and 0 bases from J, with 4 bases between. CDR1 is LNHDA, CDR2 SQIVND, per germline (reference sequence).